This entry features one TCR beta chain sequence. This clone's antigen is unknown. One base away there is no much larger clone; base qualities are not given. TCRbeta CDR3 regions were amplified from genomic DNA by means of the immunoSEQ Assay, a bias-controlled multiplex PCR. The authors' pipeline ran thus. The number of nucleated cells in each sample was estimated from the amplification of reference gene primers within the assay. To quantify the absolute abundance of each unique TCRbeta CDR3 rearrangement, sequence reads were collapsed and filtered. Productive Simpson clonality was computed per sample as the square root of Simpson's diversity index over productive rearrangements. TCRdb stores this immuneACCESS table with in-frame sequences only. Part of the clones is absent; in the studies checked, under half of the shortfall reflects unresolved V genes, and no reason is known for the rest. V, J and clone size reflect that table, while D and trimming were determined from the DNA. The sample yields about 190,000 clones; around 84% were counted once. The ten largest clones take up under 4% of the sample.

Between the V and J ends, shortened by 5 bases and 0 bases respectively, the junction contains 10 bases. In the germline V gene (reference sequence), CDR1 corresponds to SSHAT and CDR2 to FNYEAQ. The CDR3, cysteine through phenylalanine, is 15 amino acids long. The DNA shown is the 45-base CDR3, in frame from base 1. This specimen belongs to a study of blood T cell repertoires in COVID-19 (dated by TCRdb to about 2020). Background on the whole study: Samples covering the acute and convalescent phases of COVID-19 were provided by collaborators in the United States, Italy and Spain. The prospective study material was composed of cDNA or gDNA derived from T cells, B-cell-depleted T cells, or PBMCs. Deeply sampled blood TCRbeta repertoires from subjects exposed to, actively infected with, or recovered from COVID-19 were included in the dataset. A freely available public database, intended as a resource for researchers studying the immune response to SARS-CoV-2, is where the repertoires were released. Samples were obtained from the ongoing ImmuneRACE study (first 160 participants) and from 1,200 or so subjects provided by 6 global collaborators. Sample metadata almost always included a de-identified subject ID, COVID-19 status, age in years and sex. Where HLA class I and class II types were available, the types were taken from metadata supplied by the sample provider, not from assay-based typing.

Enrolling through a virtual design, the prospective study's participants ranged in age from roughly 18 to 100 years and lived across 24 United States geographic areas. In the prospective study, participants were assigned to cohorts based on the clinical history participants reported in a screening survey and a study questionnaire. Exposed participants were defined as having been in contact with someone with a PCR-confirmed or clinician-diagnosed COVID-19 case within 2 weeks of study entry. Mobile phlebotomists in the prospective study collected whole blood, serum and a nasopharyngeal or oropharyngeal swab from every participant. Additional blood draws and questionnaires over an approximately 2-month period could optionally be provided by prospective study participants. Blood samples from the prospective study were shipped frozen or at room temperature prior to DNA extraction. General study outcomes and caveats: The quantity of clinical and demographic metadata differed by source and by participant and was supplied without curation.

Sample: PBMCs or T cells enriched from blood (not recorded which). This chain is built from TRBV7-7 and TRBJ1-4; the D gene cannot be named for sure. This clonotype originated in a woman under 40 who had been exposed to COVID-19. The CDR3 here reads CASSKTAATNEKLFF. The nucleotide sequence reads as follows: TGTGCCAGCAGCAAAACAGCCGCAACTAATGAAAAACTGTTTTTT. The full variable domain, with segments outside the CDR3 supplied by the reference TRBV7-7 and TRBJ1-4 proteins, appears as GAGVSQSPRYKVTKRGQDVTLRCDPISSHATLYWYQQALGQGPEFLTYFNYEAQPDKSGLPSDRFSAERPEGSISTLTIQRTEQRDSAMYRCASSKTAATNEKLFFGSGTQLSVL.